This TCR beta chain was found in a study of CD8+CD57+ T cells in acquired aplastic anemia. Study-wide background: Sorted CD4+ plus CD8+ cells gave DNA averaging roughly 3 ug.

Study results and caveats: A set of around 30 CD8+ CDR3 sequences was shared between patients and controls, and these sequences appeared highly expressed in patients.

This clonotype has at least ten counts. Its antigen is still unknown. Sequenced patients had shown CD8+CD57+ cell expansion by flow cytometry. The germline gives CDR1 SGHTA, CDR2 FQGNSA. The CDR3 totals 14 residues. V lost 1 base to trimming and J lost 4 bases, with 11 bases between them. Investigators profiled TCR beta VDJ and CDR3 from genomic DNA template. TCRdb independently ran MiXCR on the reads; one entry per CDR3 protein. This table holds just over 450,000 distinct CDR3 sequences, around 30% found once. This sequence was found in a human donor with aplastic anemia. Sequenced sample: sorted CD4+, CD8+, or CD8+CD57+ T cells (not recorded which) from PBMCs. The genes are TRBV7-2 and TRBJ2-7; D is unclear. CDR3 protein: CASSLDANTYEQYF. The CDR3 bases are TGTGCCAGCAGCTTAGATGCGAATACGTACGAGCAGTACTTC.